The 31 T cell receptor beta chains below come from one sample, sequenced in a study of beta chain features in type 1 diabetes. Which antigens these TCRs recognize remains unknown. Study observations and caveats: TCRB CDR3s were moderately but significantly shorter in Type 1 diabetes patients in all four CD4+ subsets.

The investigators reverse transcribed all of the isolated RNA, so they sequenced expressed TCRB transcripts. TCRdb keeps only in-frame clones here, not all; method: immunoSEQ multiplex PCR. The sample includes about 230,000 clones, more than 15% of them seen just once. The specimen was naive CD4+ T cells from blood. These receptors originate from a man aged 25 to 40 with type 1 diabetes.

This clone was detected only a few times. The CDR3 nucleotides read TGTGCCAGCTCACCACCAGAGAGTTCGGGAGAGACCCAGTACTTC. Translated: CASSPPESSGETQYF. V gene TRBV18 combines with J gene TRBJ2-5, with no clear D. V was clipped by 0 bases and J by 4 bases, with 12 bases between them. The V gene's germline CDR1 is KGHSH and CDR2 LQKENI. This CDR3 contains 15 residues.

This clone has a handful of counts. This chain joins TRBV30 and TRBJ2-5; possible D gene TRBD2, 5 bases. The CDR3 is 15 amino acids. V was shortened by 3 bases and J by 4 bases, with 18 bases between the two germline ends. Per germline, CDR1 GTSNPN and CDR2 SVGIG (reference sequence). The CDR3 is CAWRPTQPGRETQYF. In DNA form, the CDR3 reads TGTGCCTGGAGACCAACCCAGCCGGGGAGAGAGACCCAGTACTTC.

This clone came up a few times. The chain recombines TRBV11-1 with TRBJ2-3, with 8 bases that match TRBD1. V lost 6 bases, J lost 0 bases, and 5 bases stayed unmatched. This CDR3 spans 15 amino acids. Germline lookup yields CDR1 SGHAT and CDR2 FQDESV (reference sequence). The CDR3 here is CASSHRDRSTDTQYF. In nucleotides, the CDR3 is TGTGCCAGCAGTCACCGGGACAGGAGCACAGATACGCAGTATTTT.

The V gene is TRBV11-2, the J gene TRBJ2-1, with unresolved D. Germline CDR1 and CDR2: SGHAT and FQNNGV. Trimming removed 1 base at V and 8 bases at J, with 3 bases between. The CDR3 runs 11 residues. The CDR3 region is CASSLVDEQFF. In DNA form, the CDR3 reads TGTGCCAGCAGCTTAGTTGATGAGCAGTTCTTC.

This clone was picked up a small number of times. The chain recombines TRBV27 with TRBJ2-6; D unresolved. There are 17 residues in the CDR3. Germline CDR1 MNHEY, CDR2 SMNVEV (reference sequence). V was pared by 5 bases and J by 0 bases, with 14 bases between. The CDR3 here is CASSPSYRASGANVLTF. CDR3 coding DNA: TGTGCCAGCAGTCCCTCTTACAGAGCCTCTGGGGCCAACGTCCTGACTTTC.

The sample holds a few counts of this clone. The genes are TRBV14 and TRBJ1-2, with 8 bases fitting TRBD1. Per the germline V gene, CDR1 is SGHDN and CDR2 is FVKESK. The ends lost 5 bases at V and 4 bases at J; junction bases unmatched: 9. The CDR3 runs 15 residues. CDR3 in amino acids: CASSSSDRDAYGYTF. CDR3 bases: TGTGCCAGCAGCTCCTCGGACAGGGATGCCTATGGCTACACCTTC. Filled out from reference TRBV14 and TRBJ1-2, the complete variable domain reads EAGVTQFPSHSVIEKGQTVTLRCDPISGHDNLYWYRRVMGKEIKFLLHFVKESKQDESGMPNNRFLAERTGGTYSTLKVQPAELEDSGVYFCASSSSDRDAYGYTFGSGTRLTVV.

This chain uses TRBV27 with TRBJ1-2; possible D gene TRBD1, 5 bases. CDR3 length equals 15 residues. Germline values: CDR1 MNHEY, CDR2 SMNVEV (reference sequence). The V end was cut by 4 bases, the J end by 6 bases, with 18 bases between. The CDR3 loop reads CASSSKSAGRNGYTF. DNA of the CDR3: TGTGCCAGCAGTTCGAAAAGTGCAGGGAGAAATGGCTACACCTTC.

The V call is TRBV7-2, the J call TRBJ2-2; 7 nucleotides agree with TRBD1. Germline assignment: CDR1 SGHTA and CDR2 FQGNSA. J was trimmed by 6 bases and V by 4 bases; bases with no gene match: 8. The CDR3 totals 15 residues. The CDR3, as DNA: TGTGCCAGCAGCTCCTCCGGGACAGTGGCCGGGGAGCTGTTTTTT. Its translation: CASSSSGTVAGELFF.

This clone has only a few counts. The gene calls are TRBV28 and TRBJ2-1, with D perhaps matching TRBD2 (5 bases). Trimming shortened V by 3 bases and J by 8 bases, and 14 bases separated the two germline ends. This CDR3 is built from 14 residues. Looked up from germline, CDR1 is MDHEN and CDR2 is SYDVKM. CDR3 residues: CASSFRPRVYEQFF. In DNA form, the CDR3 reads TGTGCCAGCAGTTTCCGCCCGCGGGTGTATGAGCAGTTCTTC.

The CDR3 protein is CATALAGGPNEQFF. CDR3 in DNA: TGTGCCACCGCCTTAGCGGGAGGGCCCAATGAGCAGTTCTTC. This chain connects TRBV10-3 to TRBJ2-1, with TRBD2 matching 11 bases. From germline, CDR1 is ENHRY and CDR2 SYGVKD. V shed 10 bases and J 6 bases; nucleotides not matched to a gene: 8. The CDR3 spans 14 residues.

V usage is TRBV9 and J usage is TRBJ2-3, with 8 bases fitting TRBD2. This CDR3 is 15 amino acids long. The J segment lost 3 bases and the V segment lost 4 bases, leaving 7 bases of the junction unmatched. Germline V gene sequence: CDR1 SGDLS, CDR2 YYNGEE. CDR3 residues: CASSPSSGQTDTQYF. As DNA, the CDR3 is TGTGCCAGCAGCCCATCTAGCGGGCAAACAGATACGCAGTATTTT.

The CDR3 reads CASSPGLQGYEQYF. The CDR3 region has the DNA TGTGCCAGCTCACCGGGGCTGCAGGGCTACGAGCAGTACTTC. The chain is built from TRBV18 and TRBJ2-7; D may be TRBD1 (5 bases). Deletions cut 3 bases from V and 3 bases from J, with 12 bases between. The CDR3 is made up of 14 amino acids. CDR1 is KGHSH, CDR2 LQKENI, per germline.

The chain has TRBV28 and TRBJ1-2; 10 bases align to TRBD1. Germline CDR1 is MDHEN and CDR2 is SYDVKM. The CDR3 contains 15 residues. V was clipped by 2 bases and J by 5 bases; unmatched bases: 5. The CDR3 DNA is TGTGCCAGCAGTTTAGGGGACAGGGGAAGATATGGCTACACCTTC. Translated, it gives CASSLGDRGRYGYTF.

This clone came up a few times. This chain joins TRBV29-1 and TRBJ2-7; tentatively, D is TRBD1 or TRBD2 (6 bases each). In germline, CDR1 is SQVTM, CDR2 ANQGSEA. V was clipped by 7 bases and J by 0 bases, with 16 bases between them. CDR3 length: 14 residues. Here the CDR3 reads CSAEKGGSSYEQYF. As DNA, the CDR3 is TGCAGCGCCGAGAAGGGGGGTAGCTCCTACGAGCAGTACTTC.

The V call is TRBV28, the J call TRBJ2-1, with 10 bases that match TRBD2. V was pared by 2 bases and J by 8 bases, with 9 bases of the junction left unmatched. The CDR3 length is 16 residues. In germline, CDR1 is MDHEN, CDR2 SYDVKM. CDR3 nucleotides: TGTGCCAGCAGTTTAACAGGGGCTAGCGGGAGTGATGAGCAGTTCTTC. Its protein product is CASSLTGASGSDEQFF.

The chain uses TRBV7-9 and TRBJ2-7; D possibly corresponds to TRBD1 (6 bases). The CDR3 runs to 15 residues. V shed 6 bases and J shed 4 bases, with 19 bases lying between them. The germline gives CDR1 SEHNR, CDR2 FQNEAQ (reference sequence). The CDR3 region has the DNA TGTGCCAGCAGTTACCCTAGCCAGGGGATGTACGAGCAGTACTTC. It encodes CASSYPSQGMYEQYF.

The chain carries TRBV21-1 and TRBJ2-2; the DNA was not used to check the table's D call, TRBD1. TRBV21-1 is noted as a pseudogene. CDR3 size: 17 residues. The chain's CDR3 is CASSTTGARVNTGELFF. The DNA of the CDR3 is TGTGCCAGCAGCACTACAGGCGCCCGGGTGAACACCGGGGAGCTGTTTTTT.

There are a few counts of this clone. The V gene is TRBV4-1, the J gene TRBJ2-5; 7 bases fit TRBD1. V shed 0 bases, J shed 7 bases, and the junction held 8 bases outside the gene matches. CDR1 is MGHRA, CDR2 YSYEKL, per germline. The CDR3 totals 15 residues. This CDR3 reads CASSQEWDSKGTQYF. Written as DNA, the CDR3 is TGCGCCAGCAGCCAAGAATGGGACAGCAAGGGGACCCAGTACTTC.

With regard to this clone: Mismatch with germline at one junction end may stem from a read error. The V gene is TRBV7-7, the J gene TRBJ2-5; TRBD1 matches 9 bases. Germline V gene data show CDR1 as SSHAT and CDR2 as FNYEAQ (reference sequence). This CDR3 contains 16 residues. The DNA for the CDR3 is TGTGCTAGCAGCCCACCGTTGGGACAGGGACGGGAGACCCAGTACTTC. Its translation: CASSPPLGQGRETQYF.

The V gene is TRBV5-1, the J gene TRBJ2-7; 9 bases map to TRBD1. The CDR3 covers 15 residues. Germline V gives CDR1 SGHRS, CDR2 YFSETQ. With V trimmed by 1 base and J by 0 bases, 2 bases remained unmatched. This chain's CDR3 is CASSLLTGGSYEQYF. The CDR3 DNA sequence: TGCGCCAGCAGCTTGTTGACAGGGGGCTCCTACGAGCAGTACTTC.

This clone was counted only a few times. The CDR3 nucleotides read TGTGCCAGCACCCCGACTAGCGGCCTCTACAATGAGCAGTTCTTC. The encoded protein is CASTPTSGLYNEQFF. The V call is TRBV9, the J call TRBJ2-1; 9 nucleotides align to TRBD2. Germline lookup yields CDR1 SGDLS and CDR2 YYNGEE. The ends lost 6 bases at V and 3 bases at J; junction bases unmatched: 7. The CDR3 contains 15 residues.

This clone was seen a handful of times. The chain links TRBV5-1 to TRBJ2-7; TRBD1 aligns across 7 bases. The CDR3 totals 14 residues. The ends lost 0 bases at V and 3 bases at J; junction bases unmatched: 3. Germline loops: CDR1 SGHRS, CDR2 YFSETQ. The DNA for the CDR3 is TGCGCCAGCAGCTTGGGACAGGGTTTCTACGAGCAGTACTTC. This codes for CASSLGQGFYEQYF.

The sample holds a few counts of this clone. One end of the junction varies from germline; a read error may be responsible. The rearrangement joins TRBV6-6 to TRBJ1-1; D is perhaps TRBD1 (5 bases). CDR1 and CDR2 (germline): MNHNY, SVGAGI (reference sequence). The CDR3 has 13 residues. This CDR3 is CASRYSGGTEAFF. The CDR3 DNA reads TGTGCCAGCAGGTACTCGGGGGGCACTGAAGCTTTCTTT.

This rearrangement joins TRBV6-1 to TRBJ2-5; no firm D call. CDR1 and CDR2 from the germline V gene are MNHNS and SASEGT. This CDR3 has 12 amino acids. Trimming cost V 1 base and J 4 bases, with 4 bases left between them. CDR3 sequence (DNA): TGTGCCAGCAGTGAAGTCGTAGAGACCCAGTACTTC. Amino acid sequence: CASSEVVETQYF.

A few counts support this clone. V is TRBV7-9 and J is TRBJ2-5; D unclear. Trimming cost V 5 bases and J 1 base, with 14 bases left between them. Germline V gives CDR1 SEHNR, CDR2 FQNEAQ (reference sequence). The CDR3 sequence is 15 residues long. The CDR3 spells CASSPGIHTQETQYF. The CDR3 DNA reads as TGTGCCAGCAGCCCTGGGATACACACCCAAGAGACCCAGTACTTC.

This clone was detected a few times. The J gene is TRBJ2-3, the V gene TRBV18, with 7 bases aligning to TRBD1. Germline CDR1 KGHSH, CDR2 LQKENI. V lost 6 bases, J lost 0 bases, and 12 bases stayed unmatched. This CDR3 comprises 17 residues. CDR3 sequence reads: CASSDTTGTASTDTQYF. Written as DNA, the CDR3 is TGTGCCAGCTCGGACACTACCGGGACAGCTAGCACAGATACGCAGTATTTT.

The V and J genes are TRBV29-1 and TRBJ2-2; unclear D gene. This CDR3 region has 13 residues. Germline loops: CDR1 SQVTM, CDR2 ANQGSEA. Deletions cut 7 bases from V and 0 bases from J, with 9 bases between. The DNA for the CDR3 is TGCAGCGCATACTGGACGAACACCGGGGAGCTGTTTTTT. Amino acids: CSAYWTNTGELFF.

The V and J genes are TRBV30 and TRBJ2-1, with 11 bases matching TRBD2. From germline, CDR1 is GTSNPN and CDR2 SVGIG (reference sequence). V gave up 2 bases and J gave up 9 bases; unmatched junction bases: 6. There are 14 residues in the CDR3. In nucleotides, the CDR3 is TGTGCCTGGAGTACGCTAGCGGGAGGACTTGAGCAGTTCTTC. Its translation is CAWSTLAGGLEQFF.

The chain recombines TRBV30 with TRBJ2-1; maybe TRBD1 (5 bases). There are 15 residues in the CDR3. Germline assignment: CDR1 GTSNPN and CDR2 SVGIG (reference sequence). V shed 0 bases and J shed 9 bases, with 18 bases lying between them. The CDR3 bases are TGTGCCTGGAGTGTAGCAGGGAACGGTATTGGTGAGCAGTTCTTC. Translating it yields CAWSVAGNGIGEQFF. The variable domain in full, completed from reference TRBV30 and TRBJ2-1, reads SQTIHQWPATLVQPVGSPLSLECTVEGTSNPNLYWYRQAAGRGLQLLFYSVGIGQISSEVPQNLSASRPQDRQFILSSKKLLLSDSGFYLCAWSVAGNGIGEQFFGPGTRLTVL.

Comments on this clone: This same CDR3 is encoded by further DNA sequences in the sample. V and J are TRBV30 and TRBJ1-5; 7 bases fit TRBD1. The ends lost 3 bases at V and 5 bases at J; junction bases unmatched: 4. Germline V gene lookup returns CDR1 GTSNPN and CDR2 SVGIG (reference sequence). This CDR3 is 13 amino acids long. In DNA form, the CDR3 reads TGTGCCTGGAGCCGACAGGGAGATCAGCCCCAGCATTTT. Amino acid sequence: CAWSRQGDQPQHF. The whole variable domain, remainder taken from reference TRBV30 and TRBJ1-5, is SQTIHQWPATLVQPVGSPLSLECTVEGTSNPNLYWYRQAAGRGLQLLFYSVGIGQISSEVPQNLSASRPQDRQFILSSKKLLLSDSGFYLCAWSRQGDQPQHFGDGTRLSIL.

The CDR3 loop is CASSLSRGRPTDTQYF. CDR3 coding DNA: TGTGCCAGCAGCTTGAGTAGGGGGCGACCGACAGATACGCAGTATTTT. V gene TRBV11-2 combines with J gene TRBJ2-3, with 7 bases identical to TRBD1. This CDR3 is 16 amino acids long. Germline CDR1 SGHAT, CDR2 FQNNGV. V trimming: 3 bases; J trimming: 3 bases; junction bases outside the gene matches: 9. Full variable domain (rest looked up from reference TRBV11-2 and TRBJ2-3): EAGVAQSPRYKIIEKRQSVAFWCNPISGHATLYWYQQILGQGPKLLIQFQNNGVVDDSQLPKDRFSAERLKGVDSTLKIQPAKLEDSAVYLCASSLSRGRPTDTQYFGPGTRLTVL.